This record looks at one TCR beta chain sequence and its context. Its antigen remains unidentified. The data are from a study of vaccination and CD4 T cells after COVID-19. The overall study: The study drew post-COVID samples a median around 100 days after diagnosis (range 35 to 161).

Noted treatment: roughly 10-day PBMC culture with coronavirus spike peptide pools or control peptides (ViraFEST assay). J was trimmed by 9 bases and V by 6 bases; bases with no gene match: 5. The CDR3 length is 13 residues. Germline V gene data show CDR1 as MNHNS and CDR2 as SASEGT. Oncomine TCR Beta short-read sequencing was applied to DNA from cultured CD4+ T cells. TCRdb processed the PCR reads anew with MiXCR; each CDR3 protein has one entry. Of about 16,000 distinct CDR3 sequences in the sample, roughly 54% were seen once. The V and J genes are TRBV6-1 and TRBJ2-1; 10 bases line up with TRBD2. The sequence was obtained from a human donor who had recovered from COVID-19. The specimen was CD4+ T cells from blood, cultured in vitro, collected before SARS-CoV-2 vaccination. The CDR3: CASSSGRGREQFF. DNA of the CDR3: TGTGCCAGCAGCAGCGGGAGGGGACGTGAGCAGTTCTTC.